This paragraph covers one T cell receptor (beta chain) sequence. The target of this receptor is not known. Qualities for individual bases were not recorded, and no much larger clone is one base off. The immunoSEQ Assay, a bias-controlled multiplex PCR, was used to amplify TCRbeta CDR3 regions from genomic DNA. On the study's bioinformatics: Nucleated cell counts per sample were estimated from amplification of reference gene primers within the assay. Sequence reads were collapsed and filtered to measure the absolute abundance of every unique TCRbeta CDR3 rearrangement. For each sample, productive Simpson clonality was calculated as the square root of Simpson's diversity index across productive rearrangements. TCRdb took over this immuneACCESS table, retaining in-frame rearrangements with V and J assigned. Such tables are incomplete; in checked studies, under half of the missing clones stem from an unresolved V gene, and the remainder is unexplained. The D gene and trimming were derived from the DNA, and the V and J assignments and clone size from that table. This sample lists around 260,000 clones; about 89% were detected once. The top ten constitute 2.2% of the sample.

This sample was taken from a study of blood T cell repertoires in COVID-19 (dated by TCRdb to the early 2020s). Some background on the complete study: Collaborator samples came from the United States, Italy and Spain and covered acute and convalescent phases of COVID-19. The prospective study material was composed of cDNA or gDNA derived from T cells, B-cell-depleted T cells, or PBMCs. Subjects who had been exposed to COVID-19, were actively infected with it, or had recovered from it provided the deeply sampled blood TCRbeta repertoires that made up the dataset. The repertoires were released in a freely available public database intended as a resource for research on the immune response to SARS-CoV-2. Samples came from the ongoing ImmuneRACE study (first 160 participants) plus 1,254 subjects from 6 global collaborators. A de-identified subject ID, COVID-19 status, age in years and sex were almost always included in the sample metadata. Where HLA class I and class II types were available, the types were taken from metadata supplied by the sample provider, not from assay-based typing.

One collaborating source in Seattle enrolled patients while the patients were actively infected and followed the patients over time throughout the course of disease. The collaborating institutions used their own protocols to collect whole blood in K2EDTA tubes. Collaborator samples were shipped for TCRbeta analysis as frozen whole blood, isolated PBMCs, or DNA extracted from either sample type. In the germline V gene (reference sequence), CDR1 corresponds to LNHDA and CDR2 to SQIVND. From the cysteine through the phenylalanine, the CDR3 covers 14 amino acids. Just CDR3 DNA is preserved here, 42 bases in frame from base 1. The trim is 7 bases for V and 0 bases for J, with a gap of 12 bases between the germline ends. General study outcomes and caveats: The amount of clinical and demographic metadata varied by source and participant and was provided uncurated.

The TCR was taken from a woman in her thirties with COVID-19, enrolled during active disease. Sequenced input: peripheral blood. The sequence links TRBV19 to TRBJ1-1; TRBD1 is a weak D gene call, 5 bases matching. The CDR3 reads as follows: CASNQTAVNTEAFF. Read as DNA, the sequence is TGTGCCAGTAACCAGACAGCCGTGAACACTGAAGCTTTCTTT.